These 9 T cell receptor beta chains originate from one sample sequenced in a study of blood T cell repertoires in COVID-19. Sequenced by immunoSEQ multiplex PCR; TCRdb stores in-frame clones only, minus some. The sample consists of more than 80,000 clones, 75% to 90% of them appearing once. The sample consisted of peripheral blood. Source of these receptors: a man older than 75 with acute or convalescent COVID-19.

This clone counts as medium-sized. The chain joins TRBV27 to TRBJ1-1, with TRBD1 matching over 11 bases. The CDR3 is made up of 17 amino acids. CDR1 MNHEY and CDR2 SMNVEV come from the germline V gene (reference sequence). V lost 6 bases and J lost 2; bases outside the gene matches: 11. The CDR3 loop reads CASSFDRTGGANTEAFF. CDR3 coding DNA: TGTGCCAGCAGCTTCGACCGGACAGGGGGCGCTAACACTGAAGCTTTCTTT.

The chain uses TRBV7-6 and TRBJ2-7; D perhaps matches TRBD1 (6 bases). Germline V gives CDR1 SGHVS, CDR2 FNYEAQ. This CDR3 contains 12 residues. V dropped 6 bases and J dropped 4 bases, with 10 bases sitting between them. The DNA for the CDR3 is TGTGCCAGCAGTCCCACAGGGTACGAGCAGTACTTC. Protein: CASSPTGYEQYF.

The chain has TRBV5-8 and TRBJ2-7, with 8 nucleotides matching TRBD2. V lost 2 bases to trimming and J lost 5 bases; unmatched junction nucleotides: 6. CDR1 is SGHTS, CDR2 YDEGEE, per germline. The CDR3 covers 14 residues. Here the CDR3 DNA reads TGTGCCAGCAGCTTCCGGACTAGCTCTGACGAGCAGTACTTC. Its protein product is CASSFRTSSDEQYF.

This rearrangement joins TRBV27 to TRBJ2-2; TRBD1 agrees at 9 bases. Germline V CDR1 and CDR2: MNHEY, SMNVEV (reference sequence). J was trimmed by 1 base and V by 4 bases; bases with no gene match: 10. This CDR3 has 18 residues. CDR3 coding DNA: TGTGCCAGCAGTTCAGGGACAGGGCAAATGTTGAACACCGGGGAGCTGTTTTTT. Protein product: CASSSGTGQMLNTGELFF.

The chain combines TRBV7-2 with TRBJ1-1; weak D call: TRBD1 (5 bases). From germline, CDR1 is SGHTA and CDR2 FQGNSA. The CDR3 has 13 residues. Trimming pared 4 bases from V and 5 bases from J, leaving 11 bases between. CDR3 DNA: TGTGCCAGCAGCTCCCAGGGTGCGACTGAAGCTTTCTTT. This codes for CASSSQGATEAFF.

The chain couples TRBV28 to TRBJ1-3; perhaps TRBD1 as D (5 bases). Trimming removed 4 bases from V and 0 bases from J, with 10 bases in between. CDR3 size: 15 residues. Germline V gives CDR1 MDHEN, CDR2 SYDVKM. The CDR3 region has the DNA TGTGCCAGCAGTTGGGGCCGCAGCTCTGGAAACACCATATATTTT. The encoded protein is CASSWGRSSGNTIYF.

The genes are TRBV11-2 and TRBJ2-3; perhaps TRBD2 as D (7 bases). CDR3 size: 15 residues. The V end lost 3 bases, the J end lost 3 bases, and 13 bases lay between the germline ends. Germline CDR1 is SGHAT and CDR2 is FQNNGV. CDR3 in amino acids: CASSFNRGGTDTQYF. The CDR3 region has the DNA TGTGCCAGCAGCTTCAATAGGGGGGGGACAGATACGCAGTATTTT.

The V and J genes are TRBV4-3 and TRBJ1-6; a possible D gene is TRBD1 (5 bases). The V end lost 0 bases, the J end lost 8 bases, and 5 bases lay between the germline ends. The germline V gene has CDR1 LGHNA and CDR2 YSLEER. The length of the CDR3 is 13 residues. CDR3 DNA: TGCGCCAGCAGCCAAGAAGGGGATTCACCCCTCCACTTT. This encodes CASSQEGDSPLHF.

This chain uses TRBV29-1 with TRBJ2-1; 14 nucleotides agree with TRBD2. Germline V gene lookup returns CDR1 SQVTM and CDR2 ANQGSEA. The V and J ends lost 5 bases and 8 bases, in that order; junction bases with no gene match: 5. The CDR3 contains 14 residues. The CDR3 here is CSVLGLAGDHEQFF. The CDR3 DNA follows: TGCAGCGTTTTGGGACTAGCGGGAGACCATGAGCAGTTCTTC.